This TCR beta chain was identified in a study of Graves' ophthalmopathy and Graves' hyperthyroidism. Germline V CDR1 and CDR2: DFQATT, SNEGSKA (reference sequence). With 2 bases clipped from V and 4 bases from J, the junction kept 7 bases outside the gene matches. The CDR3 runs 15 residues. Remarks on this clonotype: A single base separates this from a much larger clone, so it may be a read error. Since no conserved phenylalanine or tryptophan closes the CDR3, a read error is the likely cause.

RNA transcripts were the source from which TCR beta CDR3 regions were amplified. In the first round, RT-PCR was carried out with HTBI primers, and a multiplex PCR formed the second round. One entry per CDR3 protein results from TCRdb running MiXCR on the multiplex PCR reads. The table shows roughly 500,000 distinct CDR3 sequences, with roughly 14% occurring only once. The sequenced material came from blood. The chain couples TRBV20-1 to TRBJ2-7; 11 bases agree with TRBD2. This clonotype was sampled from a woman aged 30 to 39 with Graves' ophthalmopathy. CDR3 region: CSARRLAGGRYEQYL. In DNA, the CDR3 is TGCAGTGCTAGACGGCTAGCGGGAGGAAGGTACGAGCAGTACCTC.